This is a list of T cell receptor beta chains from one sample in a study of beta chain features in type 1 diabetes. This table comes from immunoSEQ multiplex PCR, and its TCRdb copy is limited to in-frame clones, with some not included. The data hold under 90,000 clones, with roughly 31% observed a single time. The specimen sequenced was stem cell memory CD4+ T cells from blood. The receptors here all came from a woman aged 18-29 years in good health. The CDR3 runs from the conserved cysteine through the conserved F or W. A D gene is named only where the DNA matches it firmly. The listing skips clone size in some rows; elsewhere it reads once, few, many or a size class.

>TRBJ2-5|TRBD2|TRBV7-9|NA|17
CASSLGLAGGPYETQYF
TGTGCCAGCAGCCTTGGACTAGCGGGGGGACCCTATGAGACCCAGTACTTC
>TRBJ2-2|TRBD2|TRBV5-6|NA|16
CASSRGLAGVDGELFF
TGTGCCAGCAGCCGTGGACTAGCGGGAGTGGACGGGGAGCTGTTTTTT
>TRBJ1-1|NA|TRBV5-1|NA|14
CASSPGRMNTEAFF
TGCGCCAGCAGCCCGGGAAGAATGAACACTGAAGCTTTCTTT
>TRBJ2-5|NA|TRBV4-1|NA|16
CASSQEGGASQETQYF
TGCGCCAGCAGCCAAGAAGGCGGAGCGTCCCAAGAGACCCAGTACTTC
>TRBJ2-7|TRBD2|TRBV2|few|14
CASSGGGSLYEQYF
TGTGCCAGCAGTGGGGGAGGGAGTCTCTACGAGCAGTACTTC
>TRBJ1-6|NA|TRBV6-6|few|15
CASSYRLSDNSPLHF
TGTGCCAGCAGTTACCGGTTGAGTGATAATTCACCCCTCCACTTT
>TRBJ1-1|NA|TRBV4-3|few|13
CASSQGTNSEAFF
TGCGCCAGCAGCCAAGGGACTAACTCTGAAGCTTTCTTT
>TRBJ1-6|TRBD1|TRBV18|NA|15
CASSYQGDWNSPLHF
TGTGCCAGCTCCTACCAGGGGGATTGGAATTCACCCCTCCACTTT
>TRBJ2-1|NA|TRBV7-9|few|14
CASSLETAINEQFF
TGTGCCAGCAGCTTGGAGACAGCAATCAATGAGCAGTTCTTC
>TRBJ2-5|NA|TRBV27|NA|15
CASSSRGRGEETQYF
TGTGCCAGCAGTTCAAGGGGGAGGGGGGAAGAGACCCAGTACTTC
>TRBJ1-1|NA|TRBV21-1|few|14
CASIRGGSHTEAFF
TGTGCCAGCATCCGCGGGGGGAGTCACACTGAAGCTTTCTTT
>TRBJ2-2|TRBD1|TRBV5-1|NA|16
CASSLGTGLNTGELFF
TGCGCCAGCAGCTTGGGGACAGGCCTGAACACCGGGGAGCTGTTTTTT
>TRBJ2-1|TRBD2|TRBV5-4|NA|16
CASGKTSGSSYNEQFF
TGTGCCAGCGGCAAGACTAGCGGAAGCTCCTACAATGAGCAGTTCTTC
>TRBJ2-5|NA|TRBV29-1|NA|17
CSVEDRSRGWYQETQYF
TGCAGCGTTGAAGATAGGAGCCGCGGATGGTACCAAGAGACCCAGTACTTC
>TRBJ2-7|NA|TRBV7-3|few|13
CASSCTDTYEQYF
TGTGCCAGCAGCTGTACGGACACCTACGAGCAGTACTTC
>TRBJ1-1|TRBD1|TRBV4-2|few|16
CASSQDLGTENTEAFF
TGTGCCAGCAGCCAAGATCTTGGGACAGAAAACACTGAAGCTTTCTTT
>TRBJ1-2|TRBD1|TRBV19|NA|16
CASHRDRVGGNYGYTF
TGTGCCAGTCATCGGGACAGGGTTGGAGGGAACTATGGCTACACCTTC
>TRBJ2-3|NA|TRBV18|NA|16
CASSPPEGFSTDTQYF
TGTGCCAGCTCACCACCGGAGGGGTTCAGCACAGATACGCAGTATTTT
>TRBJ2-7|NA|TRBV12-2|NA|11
CASRLLYEQYF
TGTGCAAGTCGCTTGTTGTATGAGCAGTACTTC
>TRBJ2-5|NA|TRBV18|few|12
CASSPGSTLQYF
TGTGCCAGCTCACCAGGTTCGACTTTACAGTACTTC
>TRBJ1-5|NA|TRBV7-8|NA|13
CASSLERSQPQHF
TGTGCCAGCAGCTTAGAGCGGAGTCAGCCCCAGCATTTT
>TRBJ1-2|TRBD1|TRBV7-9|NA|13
CASSPQGDYGYTF
TGTGCCAGCAGCCCTCAGGGGGACTATGGCTACACCTTC